The 15 T cell receptor beta chains below were found in one sample sequenced in a study of shared clonotypes between healthy human individuals. Assay: immunoSEQ multiplex PCR; the TCRdb copy retains only in-frame clones and omits some. The data contain millions of clones, approximately 93% of them seen just once; the ten biggest clones take up 0.39%. The sample consisted of naive CD4+ T cells from PBMCs. Specified subset: CD45RA+ positively selected. The receptors originated from a man aged 18 to 35 in good health. Some clones in this sample may be carry-over from other donors' samples.

This chain uses TRBV6-1 with TRBJ1-2; 8 nucleotides line up with TRBD1. This CDR3 comprises 14 residues. Germline CDR1 is MNHNS and CDR2 is SASEGT. V lost 0 bases, J lost 7 bases, and 4 bases stayed unmatched. CDR3 in DNA: TGTGCCAGCAGTGAAGCGACGGACAGGGCTGGCTACACCTTC. It encodes CASSEATDRAGYTF.

This sequence joins TRBV30 and TRBJ1-3; D might be TRBD1 (5 bases). V lost 4 bases to trimming and J lost 0 bases, with 10 bases between them. Germline CDR1 GTSNPN, CDR2 SVGIG (reference sequence). The CDR3 has 14 residues. CDR3 coding DNA: TGTGCCTGGACCCGCGGGGGCTCTGGAAACACCATATATTTT. Translation gives CAWTRGGSGNTIYF.

The V call is TRBV10-3, the J call TRBJ1-2; tentatively, D is TRBD1 (5 bases). This CDR3 spans 15 amino acids. Trimming pared 2 bases from V and 3 bases from J, leaving 13 bases between. From germline, CDR1 is ENHRY and CDR2 SYGVKD. The chain's CDR3 is CAISEPPTEYYGYTF. The DNA for the CDR3 is TGTGCCATCAGTGAGCCCCCGACAGAGTACTATGGCTACACCTTC.

This chain joins TRBV6-5 and TRBJ1-3, with 9 bases that match TRBD1. Germline V gene lookup returns CDR1 MNHEY and CDR2 SVGAGI. The CDR3 is made up of 15 amino acids. J lost 4 bases, V lost 7 bases, and 8 bases had no gene match. CDR3 residues: CASISGQGAGNTIYF. The CDR3 coding sequence is TGTGCCAGCATATCGGGACAGGGTGCAGGAAACACCATATATTTT.

This rearrangement joins TRBV9 to TRBJ2-1; possibly TRBD2 for D (7 bases). CDR1 is SGDLS, CDR2 YYNGEE, per germline. CDR3 size: 14 residues. The ends were cut back, 4 bases at V and 4 bases at J, with 12 bases in the middle. The CDR3 sequence is CASSRGADYNEQFF. The DNA for the CDR3 is TGTGCCAGCAGCCGGGGGGCGGATTACAATGAGCAGTTCTTC. Filled out from reference TRBV9 and TRBJ2-1, the complete variable domain reads DSGVTQTPKHLITATGQRVTLRCSPRSGDLSVYWYQQSLDQGLQFLIQYYNGEERAKGNILERFSAQQFPDLHSELNLSSLELGDSALYFCASSRGADYNEQFFGPGTRLTVL.

The chain couples TRBV5-1 to TRBJ1-2, with 7 nucleotides matching TRBD1. Germline loops: CDR1 SGHRS, CDR2 YFSETQ. The CDR3 spans 12 residues. The ends lost 3 bases at V and 8 bases at J; junction bases unmatched: 4. This chain's CDR3 is CASSSTGFGYTF. The CDR3 DNA reads as TGCGCCAGCAGCTCGACAGGGTTCGGCTACACCTTC.

The chain is built from TRBV5-1 and TRBJ2-1, with 9 bases aligning to TRBD2. There are 14 residues in the CDR3. The trim removed 1 base at V and 10 bases at J, leaving 6 bases unmatched. CDR1 and CDR2 (germline): SGHRS, YFSETQ. CDR3 in amino acids: CASSLIGLAGEQFF. The DNA of the CDR3 is TGCGCCAGCAGCTTGATCGGCCTAGCGGGGGAGCAGTTCTTC.

The gene calls are TRBV6-5 and TRBJ2-3; D remains ambiguous. V shed 6 bases and J shed 3 bases, with 16 bases lying between them. The germline V gene encodes CDR1 MNHEY and CDR2 SVGAGI. The CDR3 spans 15 residues. The CDR3 bases are TGTGCCAGCAGACCTAACCCCGTGGGGACAGATACGCAGTATTTT. It yields the protein CASRPNPVGTDTQYF.

V is TRBV5-1 and J is TRBJ2-1; D not certain. The V end lost 5 bases, the J end lost 2 bases, and 14 bases lay between the germline ends. This CDR3 region has 15 residues. The V gene's germline CDR1 is SGHRS and CDR2 YFSETQ. The CDR3 protein is CASSYTDSTYNEQFF. CDR3 nucleotide sequence: TGCGCCAGCAGTTATACCGACTCAACCTACAATGAGCAGTTCTTC.

The chain recombines TRBV6-6 with TRBJ1-4; TRBD1 is a possible D gene (6 bases). V was shortened by 8 bases and J by 9 bases, with 25 bases between the two germline ends. Looked up from germline, CDR1 is MNHNY and CDR2 is SVGAGI (reference sequence). The CDR3 has 16 amino acids. The CDR3 sequence is CASSAGVGRGQKKLFF. The CDR3 DNA is TGTGCCAGCTCCGCCGGGGTGGGACGGGGACAAAAAAAACTGTTTTTT.

This clone was detected a few times. Compared with germline, one end of the junction differs, possibly owing to a read error. The rearrangement uses TRBV6-1 and TRBJ2-7, with D hard to call. The CDR3 is 12 amino acids. Looked up from germline, CDR1 is MNHNS and CDR2 is SASEGT. The CDR3 reads CASNEQLYEQYF. DNA of the CDR3: TGTGCCAGCAATGAACAGCTATACGAGCAGTACTTC.

The genes are TRBV7-3 and TRBJ2-7, with TRBD2 as a possible D gene (6 bases). V gave up 2 bases and J gave up 0 bases, with 11 bases separating them. Germline loops: CDR1 SGHTA, CDR2 FQGTGA. The CDR3 is 15 residues long. As DNA, the CDR3 is TGTGCCAGCAGCTTAGGTGGCGGGAACTCCTACGAGCAGTACTTC. This translates into CASSLGGGNSYEQYF.

The rearrangement uses TRBV7-2 and TRBJ2-3; 11 bases fit TRBD2. With 4 bases clipped from V and 6 bases from J, the junction kept 12 bases outside the gene matches. The V gene's germline CDR1 is SGHTA and CDR2 FQGNSA. The CDR3 sequence is 17 residues long. CDR3: CASSYSTIAGGLDTQYF. The CDR3, as DNA: TGTGCCAGCAGCTACTCCACAATAGCGGGAGGGCTTGATACGCAGTATTTT. The full variable domain, rest sourced from reference TRBV7-2 and TRBJ2-3, is GAGVSQSPSNKVTEKGKDVELRCDPISGHTALYWYRQSLGQGLEFLIYFQGNSAPDKSGLPSDRFSAERTGGSVSTLTIQRTQQEDSAVYLCASSYSTIAGGLDTQYFGPGTRLTVL.

This chain uses TRBV5-8 with TRBJ1-1; 8 bases match TRBD1. The J segment lost 4 bases and the V segment lost 7 bases, leaving 21 bases of the junction unmatched. The CDR3 sequence is 18 residues long. Germline CDR1 is SGHTS and CDR2 is YDEGEE. In DNA form, the CDR3 reads TGTGCCAGCCCCTATCGCCCCAGGACAGGGATCCGGGTCACTGAAGCTTTCTTT. It translates to CASPYRPRTGIRVTEAFF. Drawing the rest from reference TRBV5-8 and TRBJ1-1, the complete variable domain is EAGVTQSPTHLIKTRGQQATLRCSPISGHTSVYWYQQALGLGLQFLLWYDEGEERNRGNFPPRFSGRQFPNYSSELNVNALELEDSALYLCASPYRPRTGIRVTEAFFGQGTRLTVV.

This chain uses TRBV28 with TRBJ2-7; a weak D match, TRBD1 (6 bases). This CDR3 region has 14 residues. The V gene lost 7 bases and the J gene lost 2 bases, with 15 bases spanning the gap. CDR1 and CDR2 (germline): MDHEN, SYDVKM. The CDR3 protein is CASIAQGSAYEQYF. The CDR3 nucleotides read TGTGCCAGCATCGCCCAGGGGAGCGCCTACGAGCAGTACTTC. Looking up the rest from reference TRBV28 and TRBJ2-7 gives the full variable domain: DVKVTQSSRYLVKRTGEKVFLECVQDMDHENMFWYRQDPGLGLRLIYFSYDVKMKEKGDIPEGYSVSREKKERFSLILESASTNQTSMYLCASIAQGSAYEQYFGPGTRLTVT.